This T cell receptor (beta chain) was captured by sequencing in a study of T cells in Graves' hyperthyroidism and ophthalmopathy. Study-wide results and caveats: The model made its ophthalmopathy prediction, and onset followed a median approximately six months later.

Germline lookup yields CDR1 LGHNA and CDR2 YSLEER. The CDR3 has 16 amino acids. The trim removed 4 bases at V and 10 bases at J, leaving 18 bases unmatched. As to this clonotype: The antigen is unknown.

Template material for amplifying TCR beta CDR3 regions consisted of RNA transcripts. A first-round RT-PCR of the TCR CDR3 used the HTBI primer set. Each CDR3 protein is one row after TCRdb ran MiXCR on the multiplex PCR reads. There are 250,000 to 300,000 distinct CDR3 sequences in the sample; approximately 15% occur only once, and about 50% lies in the top ten. The sequence was obtained from a woman aged 60 to 75 with Graves' ophthalmopathy. The V and J genes are TRBV4-3 and TRBJ1-1, with 7 bases matching TRBD1. Sample: blood. The chain's CDR3 is CASSPHGTVGLEVAFF. The CDR3 nucleotides read TGCGCCAGCAGCCCCCACGGGACAGTGGGTCTTGAGGTAGCTTTCTTT.